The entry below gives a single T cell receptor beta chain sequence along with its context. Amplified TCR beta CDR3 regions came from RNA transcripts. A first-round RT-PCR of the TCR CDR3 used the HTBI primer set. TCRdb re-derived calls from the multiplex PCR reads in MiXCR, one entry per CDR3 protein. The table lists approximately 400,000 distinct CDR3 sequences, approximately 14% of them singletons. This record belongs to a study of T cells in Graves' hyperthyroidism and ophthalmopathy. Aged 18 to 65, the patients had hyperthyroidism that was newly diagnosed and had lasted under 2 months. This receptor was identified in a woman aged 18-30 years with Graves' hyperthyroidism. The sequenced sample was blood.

The CDR3 bases are TGCAGCGTTGAGACCAGCAGGACAGATACGCAGTATTTT. Translation: CSVETSRTDTQYF. The J gene is TRBJ2-3, the V gene TRBV29-1; D gene unclear. V lost 3 bases to trimming and J lost 3 bases, with 10 bases between them. Germline V gene data show CDR1 as SQVTM and CDR2 as ANQGSEA. The CDR3 consists of 13 residues.